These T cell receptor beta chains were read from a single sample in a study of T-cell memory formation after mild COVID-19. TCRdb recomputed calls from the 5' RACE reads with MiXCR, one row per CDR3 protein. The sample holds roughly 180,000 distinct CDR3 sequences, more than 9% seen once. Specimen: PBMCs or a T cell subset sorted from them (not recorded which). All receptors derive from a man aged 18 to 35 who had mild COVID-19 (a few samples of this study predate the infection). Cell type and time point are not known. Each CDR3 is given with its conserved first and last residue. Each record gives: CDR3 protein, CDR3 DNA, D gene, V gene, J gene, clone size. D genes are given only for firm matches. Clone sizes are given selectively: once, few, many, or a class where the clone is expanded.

CDR3: CSARRGYTDTQYF; DNA: TGCAGTGCTAGGCGGGGGTACACAGATACGCAGTATTTT; D: TRBD2; V: TRBV20-1; J: TRBJ2-3; size: few
CDR3: CASSPPEGNSPLHF; DNA: TGCGCCAGCAGCCCTCCGGAGGGTAATTCACCCCTCCACTTT; D: .; V: TRBV5-1; J: TRBJ1-6; size: many
CDR3: CASRRTGSSDTQYF; DNA: TGTGCCAGCAGAAGGACAGGGAGCTCAGATACGCAGTATTTT; D: TRBD1; V: TRBV2; J: TRBJ2-3; size: .
CDR3: CASISGGQETQYF; DNA: TGTGCCAGCATCTCGGGAGGGCAAGAGACCCAGTACTTC; D: TRBD2; V: TRBV28; J: TRBJ2-5; size: .
CDR3: CASSLDRIQPQHF; DNA: TGTGCCAGCAGCTTAGATCGGATTCAGCCCCAGCATTTT; D: .; V: TRBV7-2; J: TRBJ1-5; size: few
CDR3: CATSRSLAGAGDNEQFF; DNA: TGTGCCACCAGCAGATCCTTAGCGGGGGCCGGGGACAATGAGCAGTTCTTC; D: TRBD2; V: TRBV15; J: TRBJ2-1; size: .
CDR3: CASSDSPQVTYNEQFF; DNA: TGTGCCAGCAGTGACTCCCCACAGGTCACCTACAATGAGCAGTTCTTC; D: .; V: TRBV6-4; J: TRBJ2-1; size: .
CDR3: CSARFRNTIYF; DNA: TGCAGTGCTAGATTTAGAAACACCATATATTTT; D: .; V: TRBV20-1; J: TRBJ1-3; size: .
CDR3: CASTSDGSNTGELFF; DNA: TGTGCCAGCACCTCGGACGGATCAAACACCGGGGAGCTGTTTTTT; D: .; V: TRBV28; J: TRBJ2-2; size: .
CDR3: CASSLSFGTGNTEAFF; DNA: TGTGCCAGCAGCTTAAGCTTCGGGACAGGGAATACTGAAGCTTTCTTT; D: TRBD1; V: TRBV11-3; J: TRBJ1-1; size: .
CDR3: CASSSYSGGVYEQYF; DNA: TGTGCCAGTAGTAGTTATAGCGGGGGAGTCTACGAGCAGTACTTC; D: TRBD2; V: TRBV19; J: TRBJ2-7; size: few
CDR3: CASSRSGGAPFF; DNA: TGTGCCAGCAGCCGGAGCGGGGGGGCCCCATTCTTC; D: TRBD2; V: TRBV4-2; J: TRBJ2-1; size: few
CDR3: CASSLTGVGNQPQHF; DNA: TGCGCCAGCAGCTTGACAGGGGTTGGCAATCAGCCCCAGCATTTT; D: TRBD1; V: TRBV5-1; J: TRBJ1-5; size: few
CDR3: CASSQEVMGGNTIYF; DNA: TGCGCCAGCAGCCAAGAAGTTATGGGTGGAAACACCATATATTTT; D: .; V: TRBV4-3; J: TRBJ1-3; size: .
CDR3: CASSSGRGYTDTQYF; DNA: TGCGCCAGCAGCTCCGGTCGGGGGTACACAGATACGCAGTATTTT; D: .; V: TRBV4-3; J: TRBJ2-3; size: many
CDR3: CASSQDHGSTVAFRGYTF; DNA: TGTGCCAGCAGCCAAGATCACGGCAGCACTGTCGCGTTTCGAGGCTACACCTTC; D: .; V: TRBV14; J: TRBJ1-2; size: few
CDR3: CASTPGGTDNSPLHF; DNA: TGTGCCAGCACACCTGGGGGGACAGATAATTCACCCCTCCACTTT; D: TRBD1; V: TRBV2; J: TRBJ1-6; size: few
CDR3: CSARERTGGNSPLHF; DNA: TGCAGTGCTAGAGAACGGACAGGGGGGAATTCACCCCTCCACTTT; D: TRBD1; V: TRBV20-1; J: TRBJ1-6; size: .
CDR3: CASTPPGTFSNEQFF; DNA: TGTGCCAGCACCCCACCCGGGACATTCTCAAATGAGCAGTTCTTC; D: .; V: TRBV7-9; J: TRBJ2-1; size: few
CDR3: CASSSESSSYNEQFF; DNA: TGCGCCAGCAGTTCCGAGTCCAGCTCCTACAATGAGCAGTTCTTC; D: .; V: TRBV5-1; J: TRBJ2-1; size: .
CDR3: CASSYVSSTTEAFF; DNA: TGTGCCAGCAGTTACGTCAGTTCCACCACTGAAGCTTTCTTT; D: .; V: TRBV6-5; J: TRBJ1-1; size: many
CDR3: CASSPTEGLGYTF; DNA: TGTGCCAGCAGCCCGACTGAGGGGCTTGGCTACACCTTC; D: .; V: TRBV7-2; J: TRBJ1-2; size: .
CDR3: CASSPGGTADTQYF; DNA: TGTGCCAGCAGCCCGGGGGGGACTGCAGATACGCAGTATTTT; D: TRBD2; V: TRBV7-2; J: TRBJ2-3; size: many
CDR3: CASSLGTGGPNQPQHF; DNA: TGTGCCAGCAGCCTAGGGACAGGGGGACCTAATCAGCCCCAGCATTTT; D: TRBD1; V: TRBV5-6; J: TRBJ1-5; size: .
CDR3: CASSFLDRIGNTIYF; DNA: TGTGCCAGCAGTTTCCTGGACAGAATTGGAAACACCATATATTTT; D: .; V: TRBV12-3/TRBV12-4; J: TRBJ1-3; size: .
CDR3: CSAPGRDLGTDTQYF; DNA: TGCAGTGCGCCGGGCCGGGATCTGGGTACAGATACGCAGTATTTT; D: .; V: TRBV20-1; J: TRBJ2-3; size: many
CDR3: CASSPGTGGKQFF; DNA: TGTGCCAGCAGCCCCGGGACAGGGGGCAAGCAGTTCTTC; D: TRBD1; V: TRBV7-2; J: TRBJ2-1; size: few
CDR3: CASSLDPYTGELFF; DNA: TGTGCCAGCAGCTTAGATCCGTACACCGGGGAGCTGTTTTTT; D: .; V: TRBV11-2; J: TRBJ2-2; size: many
CDR3: CASSLRRSNSPLHF; DNA: TGCGCCAGCAGCCTCAGGAGGAGTAATTCACCCCTCCACTTT; D: .; V: TRBV4-1; J: TRBJ1-6; size: once
CDR3: CASSQAGPGGDTDTQYF; DNA: TGCGCCAGCAGCCAAGCCGGACCCGGAGGAGACACAGATACGCAGTATTTT; D: .; V: TRBV4-1; J: TRBJ2-3; size: few
CDR3: CASSISRIVDTQYF; DNA: TGTGCCAGCAGCATCTCTAGAATTGTCGATACGCAGTATTTT; D: .; V: TRBV7-8; J: TRBJ2-3; size: few
CDR3: CASSGIDMMDGAFF; DNA: TGTGCCAGCAGCGGAATAGATATGATGGATGGAGCTTTCTTT; D: .; V: TRBV9; J: TRBJ1-1; size: .
CDR3: CATWGGVYTEAFF; DNA: TGTGCCACCTGGGGAGGGGTTTACACTGAAGCTTTCTTT; D: .; V: TRBV10-3; J: TRBJ1-1; size: .
CDR3: CASSHSSGAGGNEKLFF; DNA: TGCGCCAGCAGCCATTCTTCAGGGGCCGGGGGTAATGAAAAACTGTTTTTT; D: .; V: TRBV5-1; J: TRBJ1-4; size: few
CDR3: CASSSSRGEQFF; DNA: TGTGCCAGCAGCTCATCCCGAGGTGAGCAGTTCTTC; D: .; V: TRBV7-6; J: TRBJ2-1; size: many
CDR3: CSAAQGSNQPQHF; DNA: TGCAGTGCTGCTCAGGGGAGCAATCAGCCCCAGCATTTT; D: .; V: TRBV20-1; J: TRBJ1-5; size: .